Listed below are T cell receptor beta chains from one sample, sequenced in a study of T-cell memory formation after mild COVID-19. MiXCR, applied by TCRdb to the 5' RACE reads, yields one record per CDR3 protein. Here the sample spans about 320,000 distinct CDR3 sequences, around 15% being singletons. Sequencing was carried out using PBMCs or a T cell subset sorted from them (not recorded which). These receptors came from a man aged 18 to 35 who had mild COVID-19 (a few samples of this study predate the infection). Cell type and time point are not known. The conserved cysteine and the conserved F or W are not part of the CDR3 here.

J gene | V gene | CDR3 protein
TRBJ2-7 | TRBV12-3/TRBV12-4 | ASSCLLYEQY
TRBJ1-5 | TRBV9 | ASSVDAGGGNQPQH
TRBJ1-1 | TRBV7-2 | ASSSGQGRTEAF
TRBJ2-3 | TRBV7-2 | ASSLNPAGASTDTQY
TRBJ1-1 | TRBV27 | ASFDPLGVYTEAF
TRBJ2-2 | TRBV12-3/TRBV12-4 | ASSTPRGRLAGELF
TRBJ2-1 | TRBV6-1 | ASARLGPHLPF
TRBJ2-5 | TRBV12-3/TRBV12-4 | ASSPQLAGVVRTQY
TRBJ1-5 | TRBV10-3 | ATSDSYQPQH
TRBJ2-5 | TRBV12-3/TRBV12-4 | ASSPNRGGAEETQY
TRBJ2-5 | TRBV6-1 | ASSVRTGVQETQY
TRBJ2-2 | TRBV12-3/TRBV12-4 | ASERSTNTGELF
TRBJ2-5 | TRBV20-1 | SARRAETQY
TRBJ2-1 | TRBV7-2 | ASSRGYSYNEQF
TRBJ2-1 | TRBV25-1 | ASSGQGGNNEQF
TRBJ2-5 | TRBV29-1 | SAGGTQETQY
TRBJ1-6 | TRBV20-1 | SARDWQGGNSPLH
TRBJ2-3 | TRBV3-1 | ASSQDLADTDTQY
TRBJ2-1 | TRBV27 | ASSYGPRSYNEQF
TRBJ2-5 | TRBV3-1 | ASSQDHSGGAETQY
TRBJ1-1 | TRBV4-1 | ASSQGWDTENTEAF
TRBJ1-2 | TRBV4-1 | ASSQGTRGYGYT
TRBJ1-1 | TRBV7-2 | ASSARQEATEAF
TRBJ1-3 | TRBV20-1 | SARDGQLAGNTIY
TRBJ2-2 | TRBV24-1 | ATSDPAWGTEAFYTGELF
TRBJ1-6 | TRBV9 | ASSPLQGRAASPLH
TRBJ2-1 | TRBV20-1 | SASKASVGDEQF
TRBJ1-1 | TRBV11-2 | ASSLETNTEAF
TRBJ2-7 | TRBV20-1 | SARDLGAYEQY
TRBJ2-4 | TRBV11-2 | ASSRRQGSDKNIQY
TRBJ1-2 | TRBV18 | ASSPPADPYGYT
TRBJ1-5 | TRBV7-2 | ASSPGVMGQPQH
TRBJ2-3 | TRBV15 | ATSRAVTTDTQY
TRBJ1-2 | TRBV7-3 | ASSDRGAGYT
TRBJ2-5 | TRBV9 | ASSASGTAQETQY
TRBJ2-1 | TRBV13 | ASGLAGYNEQF
TRBJ2-3 | TRBV11-2 | ASSPQGDTQY
TRBJ2-1 | TRBV7-2 | ASSSRQGGVLEQF
TRBJ2-1 | TRBV9 | ASSVLPKRGDEQF
TRBJ1-4 | TRBV19 | ASSTTGTSNEKLF
TRBJ2-7 | TRBV5-1 | ASSFGGDNEQY
TRBJ2-2 | TRBV5-1 | ASSSSGTSGGPAGELF
TRBJ2-7 | TRBV9 | ASSVTSGNYEQY
TRBJ2-2 | TRBV5-1 | ASSFGAGELF
TRBJ1-4 | TRBV10-3 | AISESLEKLF
TRBJ2-5 | TRBV7-2 | ASSLGGRGIQETQY
TRBJ2-5 | TRBV20-1 | SARTRAEWTQY
TRBJ1-5 | TRBV7-6 | ASSLGGVGAQH
TRBJ1-1 | TRBV19 | ASSIGAGEAF
TRBJ2-5 | TRBV6-5 | ASTSGGRLETQY
TRBJ2-1 | TRBV28 | ASSSLAGSYNEQF
TRBJ2-2 | TRBV20-1 | SAPEASGELF
TRBJ2-3 | TRBV15 | ATSRGGRGLEKDTQY
TRBJ1-1 | TRBV11-3 | ASSLRGWTEAF
TRBJ1-4 | TRBV10-2 | ASSVGLGEKLF
TRBJ2-7 | TRBV18 | ASSLTSGTYEQY
TRBJ1-3 | TRBV7-9 | ASRIQVSGNTIY
TRBJ1-1 | TRBV7-3 | ASSALRGSAEAF
TRBJ2-3 | TRBV11-2 | ASSLGEHGTQY
TRBJ2-7 | TRBV4-1 | ASSQANRGSEQY